This paragraph reports one T cell receptor beta chain. What it recognizes is unknown. A much larger clone sits a single nucleotide away, making a read error possible. Naive CD8 T cells underwent sorting with the CD8+CD4-CCR7+CD45RA+ definition. These data come from a study of molecular identifiers for immune sequencing clone quantification. Study-wide points: Clonotypes topping 20 RNA copies carried over 98% of effector molecules but under 1% of naive ones.

Per the germline V gene, CDR1 is KGHDR and CDR2 is SFDVKD. This CDR3 spans 14 amino acids. One entry per CDR3 protein, called by TCRdb with MiXCR from the PCR reads. The sample consists of hundreds of thousands of distinct CDR3 sequences, approximately 24% of them appearing once. Sequenced material: naive CD8+ T cells from blood, with Jurkat cell RNA spiked in. Regarding subset: FACS-sorted CD8+CD4-CCR7+CD45RA+ naive T cells. The chain couples TRBV24-1 to TRBJ2-3; D is possibly TRBD1 or TRBD2 (5 bases each). The receptor's source is a human donor in good health. Some libraries in this study had Jurkat cell RNA spiked in. CDR3 coding DNA: TGTGCCCCCAGTGATTTTTCGGGGCCAGATACGCAGTATTTT. Translated, it gives CAPSDFSGPDTQYF.